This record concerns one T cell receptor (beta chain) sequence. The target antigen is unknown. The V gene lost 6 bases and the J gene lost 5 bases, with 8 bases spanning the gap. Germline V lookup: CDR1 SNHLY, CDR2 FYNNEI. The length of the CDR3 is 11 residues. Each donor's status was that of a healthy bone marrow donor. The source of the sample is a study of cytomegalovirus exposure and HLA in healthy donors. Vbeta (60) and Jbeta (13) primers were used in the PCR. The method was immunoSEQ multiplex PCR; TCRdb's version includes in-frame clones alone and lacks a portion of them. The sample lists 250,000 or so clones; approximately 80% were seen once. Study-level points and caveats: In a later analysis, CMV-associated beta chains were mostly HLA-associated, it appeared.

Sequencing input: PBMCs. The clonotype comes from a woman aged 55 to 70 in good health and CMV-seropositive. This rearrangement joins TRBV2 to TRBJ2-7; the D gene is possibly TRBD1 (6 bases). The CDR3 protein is CASRQGNEQYF. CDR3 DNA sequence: TGTGCCAGCAGGCAGGGGAACGAGCAGTACTTC.